These 8 T cell receptor beta chains originate from one sample sequenced in a study of early T cells in non-severe SARS-CoV-2 infection. Each CDR3 protein gets one entry after TCRdb re-called the 5' RACE reads with MiXCR. The sample yields 48,000 or so distinct CDR3 sequences, 6.2% seen once. Here the sequenced sample was whole blood, taken at baseline. These receptors were obtained from an adult who was a healthcare worker with PCR-confirmed SARS-CoV-2 infection or an uninfected control (not recorded which).

This clonotype was found many times. The chain couples TRBV5-4 to TRBJ1-1; D unresolved. Germline V lookup: CDR1 SGHNT, CDR2 YYREEE (reference sequence). Trimming stripped 5 bases from V and 1 base from J, with 9 bases between. The CDR3 runs to 13 residues. The CDR3 DNA sequence: TGTGCCAGCAGGGACGGTTGGAACACTGAAGCTTTCTTT. This encodes CASRDGWNTEAFF.

This clonotype was seen only a few times. The chain recombines TRBV10-3 with TRBJ2-5; no clear D gene. With 3 bases removed from V and 2 bases from J, the gap between germline ends came to 1 base. Germline values: CDR1 ENHRY, CDR2 SYGVKD. This CDR3 contains 11 residues. DNA of the CDR3: TGTGCCATCAGTGAACAAGAGACCCAGTACTTC. Translated: CAISEQETQYF.

This clonotype was seen repeatedly, ten times or more. The CDR3 is CASSISVDETQYF. CDR3 sequence (DNA): TGTGCCAGTAGTATTTCAGTGGACGAGACCCAGTACTTC. The chain recombines TRBV19 with TRBJ2-5; D remains ambiguous. Per the germline V gene, CDR1 is LNHDA and CDR2 is SQIVND (reference sequence). Trimming removed 3 bases at V and 5 bases at J, with 10 bases between. This CDR3 contains 13 residues.

This sequence joins TRBV7-2 and TRBJ2-7; D gene unclear. CDR1 is SGHTA and CDR2 is FQGNSA in the germline V gene. This CDR3 has 14 residues. V was trimmed by 1 base and J by 6 bases, leaving 13 bases between them. Written as DNA, the CDR3 is TGTGCCAGCAGCTTAGAGTCCGGGTCGGGCGAGCAGTACTTC. It is translated as CASSLESGSGEQYF.

This sequence joins TRBV7-8 and TRBJ2-7; D remains ambiguous. Per germline, CDR1 SGHVS and CDR2 FQNEAQ. Trimming removed 0 bases at V and 7 bases at J, with 10 bases between. The CDR3 covers 13 residues. The CDR3 nucleotides read TGTGCCAGCAGCTTAGCGTGGAGCCGGGAGCAGTACTTC. Protein sequence: CASSLAWSREQYF.

This clonotype was picked up many times. The genes are TRBV7-6 and TRBJ2-7; unclear D gene. The CDR3 length is 13 residues. The V and J ends lost 0 bases and 7 bases respectively, with 10 bases between them. CDR1 and CDR2 from the germline V gene are SGHVS and FNYEAQ. In DNA form, the CDR3 reads TGTGCCAGCAGCTTAGCTGCCCGGCGGGAGCAGTACTTC. Translation gives CASSLAARREQYF.

This clonotype was recorded at least ten times. The chain has TRBV29-1 and TRBJ2-1; D is unresolved. The V and J ends lost 3 bases and 6 bases respectively, with 12 bases between them. Looked up from germline, CDR1 is SQVTM and CDR2 is ANQGSEA. The CDR3 spans 13 residues. For the CDR3, the DNA is TGCAGCGTTGAGGTCGAGGTTATCAATGAGCAGTTCTTC. Encoded protein: CSVEVEVINEQFF.

The sample holds a few counts of this clonotype. The chain combines TRBV6-2 or TRBV6-3 with TRBJ1-1; 7 nucleotides line up with TRBD1. Germline V lookup: CDR1 MNHEY, CDR2 SVGEGT. J was trimmed by 5 bases and V by 5 bases; bases with no gene match: 8. CDR3 length: 14 amino acids. CDR3 region: CASSNPGQKTEAFF. The CDR3 DNA follows: TGTGCCAGCAGTAACCCGGGACAGAAGACTGAAGCTTTCTTT.